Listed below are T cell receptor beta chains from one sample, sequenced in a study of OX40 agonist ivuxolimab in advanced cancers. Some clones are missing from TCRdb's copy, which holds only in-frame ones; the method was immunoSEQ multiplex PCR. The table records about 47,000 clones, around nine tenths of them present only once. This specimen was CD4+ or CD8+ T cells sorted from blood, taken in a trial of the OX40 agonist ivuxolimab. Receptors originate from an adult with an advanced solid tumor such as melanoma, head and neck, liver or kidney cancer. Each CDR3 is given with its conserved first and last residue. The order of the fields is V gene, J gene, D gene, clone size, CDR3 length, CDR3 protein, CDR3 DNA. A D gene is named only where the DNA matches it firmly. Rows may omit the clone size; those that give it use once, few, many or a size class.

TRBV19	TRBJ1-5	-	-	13	CASSIEWGQPQHF	TGTGCCAGTAGTATAGAGTGGGGTCAGCCCCAGCATTTT
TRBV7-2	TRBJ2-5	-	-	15	CASRASAANRETQYF	TGTGCCAGCAGAGCTAGTGCAGCCAACCGAGAGACCCAGTACTTC
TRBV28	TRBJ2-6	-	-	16	CASSFLTQSRANVLTF	TGTGCCAGCAGTTTCTTGACACAAAGTCGGGCCAACGTCCTGACTTTC
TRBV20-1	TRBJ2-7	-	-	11	CSALDGYEQYF	TGCAGTGCCCTAGACGGATACGAGCAGTACTTC
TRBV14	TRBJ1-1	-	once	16	CASSQVWTPLNTEAFF	TGTGCCAGCAGCCAAGTGTGGACACCTTTGAACACTGAAGCTTTCTTT
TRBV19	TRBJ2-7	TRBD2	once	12	CASSTRGGEQYF	TGTGCCAGTAGCACCCGGGGGGGGGAGCAGTACTTC
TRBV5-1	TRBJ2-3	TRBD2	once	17	CASSFTLAGSSTDTQYF	TGCGCCAGCAGCTTCACTCTAGCGGGCTCTAGCACAGATACGCAGTATTTT
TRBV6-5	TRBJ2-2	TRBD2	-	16	CASSYDPGLASGELFF	TGTGCCAGCAGTTACGACCCGGGACTAGCATCCGGGGAGCTGTTTTTT
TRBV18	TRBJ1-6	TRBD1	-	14	CASSPQGADSPLHF	TGTGCCAGCTCACCACAGGGGGCAGATTCACCCCTCCACTTT
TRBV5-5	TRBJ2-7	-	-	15	CASSPREHSSYEQYF	TGTGCCAGCAGCCCCCGGGAACACAGCTCCTACGAGCAGTACTTC
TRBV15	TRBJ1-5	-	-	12	CATSRHNQPQHF	TGTGCCACCAGCCGGCACAATCAGCCCCAGCATTTT
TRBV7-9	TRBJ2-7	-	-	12	CASSLGTYEQYF	TGTGCCAGCAGCTTAGGAACCTACGAGCAGTACTTC
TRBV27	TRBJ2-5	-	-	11	CAGVLQETQYF	TGTGCCGGAGTTCTACAAGAGACCCAGTACTTC
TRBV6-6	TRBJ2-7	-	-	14	CASSERGRAYEQYF	TGTGCCAGCAGTGAGCGCGGCAGGGCCTACGAGCAGTACTTC
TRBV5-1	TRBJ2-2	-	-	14	CASSLVENTGELFF	TGCGCCAGCAGCTTGGTTGAGAACACCGGGGAGCTGTTTTTT
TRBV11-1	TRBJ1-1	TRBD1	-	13	CASRGGGYAEAFF	TGTGCCAGCCGAGGAGGGGGCTACGCTGAAGCTTTCTTT
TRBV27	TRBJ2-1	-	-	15	CASRRAGPSYNEQFF	TGTGCCAGCAGGAGGGCTGGGCCCTCCTACAATGAGCAGTTCTTC
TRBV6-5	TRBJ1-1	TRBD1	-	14	CASSYRRGHTEAFF	TGTGCCAGCAGTTACCGCAGGGGGCACACTGAAGCTTTCTTT
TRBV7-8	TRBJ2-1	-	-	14	CASSKGLGGNEQFF	TGTGCCAGCAGCAAGGGCCTGGGAGGTAATGAGCAGTTCTTC
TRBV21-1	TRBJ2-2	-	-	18	CASSPGGDRGPNTGELFF	TGTGCCAGCAGCCCGGGGGGGGACAGGGGCCCGAACACCGGGGAGCTGTTTTTT
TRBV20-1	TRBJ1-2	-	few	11	CSALRPSDHTF	TGCAGTGCCCTGCGACCTTCGGACCACACCTTC
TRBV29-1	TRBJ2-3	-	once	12	CSVDSGQLAQYF	TGCAGCGTTGACTCTGGCCAACTAGCGCAGTATTTT
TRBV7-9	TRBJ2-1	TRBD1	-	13	CASSLLDRDEQFF	TGTGCCAGCAGCTTACTGGACAGGGATGAGCAGTTCTTC
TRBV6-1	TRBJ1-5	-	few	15	CASSTTQGGFQPQHF	TGTGCCAGCAGTACCACACAGGGTGGGTTTCAGCCCCAGCATTTT
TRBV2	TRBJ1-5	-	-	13	CASKERANQPQHF	TGTGCCAGCAAAGAGCGGGCCAATCAGCCCCAGCATTTT
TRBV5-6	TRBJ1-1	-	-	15	CASSRKALVNTEAFF	TGTGCCAGCAGCCGAAAAGCGCTAGTGAACACTGAAGCTTTCTTT
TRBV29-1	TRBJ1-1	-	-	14	CSVESWGMGTEAFF	TGCAGCGTTGAATCTTGGGGGATGGGAACTGAAGCTTTCTTT
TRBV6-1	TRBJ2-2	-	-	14	CASCEQVNTGELFF	TGTGCCAGCTGTGAACAAGTAAACACCGGGGAGCTGTTTTTT
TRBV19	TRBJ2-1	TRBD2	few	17	CASSSGGRLAGSYEQFF	TGTGCCAGTAGTTCCGGTGGGCGGCTAGCGGGAAGTTATGAGCAGTTCTTC
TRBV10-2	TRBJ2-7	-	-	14	CASRTAGGAYEQYF	TGCGCCAGCAGAACCGCAGGGGGGGCCTACGAGCAGTACTTC
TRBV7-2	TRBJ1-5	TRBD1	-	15	CASSLPGQVNQPQHF	TGTGCCAGCAGCCTACCGGGACAGGTTAATCAGCCCCAGCATTTT
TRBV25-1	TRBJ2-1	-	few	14	CASSEYLGVGEQFF	TGTGCCAGCAGTGAATATTTAGGCGTAGGTGAGCAGTTCTTC
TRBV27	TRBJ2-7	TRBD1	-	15	CASSLGWTGAYEQYF	TGTGCCAGCAGTTTAGGGTGGACAGGCGCCTACGAGCAGTACTTC
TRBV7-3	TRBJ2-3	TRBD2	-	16	CASSLTPSGLTDTQYF	TGTGCCAGCAGCTTAACACCTAGCGGACTCACAGATACGCAGTATTTT
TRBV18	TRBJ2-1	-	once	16	CASSPGPANTYNEQFF	TGTGCCAGCTCACCGGGGCCGGCAAATACCTACAATGAGCAGTTCTTC
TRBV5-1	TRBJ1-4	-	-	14	CASSLVAAEEKLFF	TGCGCCAGCAGCTTGGTTGCAGCGGAGGAAAAACTGTTTTTT
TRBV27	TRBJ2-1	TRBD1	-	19	CASRRQGAPWKSSYNEQFF	TGTGCCAGCAGGAGACAGGGGGCGCCATGGAAGAGCTCCTACAATGAGCAGTTCTTC
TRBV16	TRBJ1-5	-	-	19	CASSQFSQGPLYSNQPQHF	TGTGCCAGCAGCCAATTCTCCCAGGGACCTTTATATAGCAATCAGCCCCAGCATTTT
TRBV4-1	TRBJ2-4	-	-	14	CASSQLAAKNIQYF	TGCGCCAGCAGCCAACTAGCCGCCAAAAACATTCAGTACTTC
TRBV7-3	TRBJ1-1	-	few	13	CASSFSMNTEAFF	TGTGCCAGCAGCTTCTCCATGAACACTGAAGCTTTCTTT
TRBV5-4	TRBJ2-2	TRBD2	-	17	CASSLGLGGSYTGELFF	TGTGCCAGCAGCTTGGGTTTGGGCGGGAGTTACACCGGGGAGCTGTTTTTT
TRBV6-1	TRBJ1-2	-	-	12	CASRGGSYGYTF	TGTGCCAGCAGGGGGGGCAGCTATGGCTACACCTTC
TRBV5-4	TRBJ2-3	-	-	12	CASSLSGDTQYF	TGTGCCAGCAGCTTGTCGGGGGATACGCAGTATTTT
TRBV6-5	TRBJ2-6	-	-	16	CASSYSGFSGANVLTF	TGTGCCAGCAGTTACTCAGGGTTTTCTGGGGCCAACGTCCTGACTTTC
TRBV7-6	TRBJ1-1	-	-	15	CASSQQGTGIAEAFF	TGTGCCAGCAGCCAACAGGGTACTGGGATAGCTGAAGCTTTCTTT
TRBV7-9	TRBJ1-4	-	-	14	CASSLAGGNEKLFF	TGTGCCAGCAGCTTAGCAGGCGGTAATGAAAAACTGTTTTTT
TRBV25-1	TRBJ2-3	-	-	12	CASREASDTQYF	TGTGCCAGCAGGGAGGCTAGTGATACGCAGTATTTT
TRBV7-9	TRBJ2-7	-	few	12	CASSSRDYEQYF	TGTGCCAGCAGCTCCCGGGACTACGAGCAGTACTTC
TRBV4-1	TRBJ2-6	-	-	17	CASSQRGAKAGANVLTF	TGCGCCAGCAGCCAAAGGGGGGCGAAGGCTGGGGCCAACGTCCTGACTTTC